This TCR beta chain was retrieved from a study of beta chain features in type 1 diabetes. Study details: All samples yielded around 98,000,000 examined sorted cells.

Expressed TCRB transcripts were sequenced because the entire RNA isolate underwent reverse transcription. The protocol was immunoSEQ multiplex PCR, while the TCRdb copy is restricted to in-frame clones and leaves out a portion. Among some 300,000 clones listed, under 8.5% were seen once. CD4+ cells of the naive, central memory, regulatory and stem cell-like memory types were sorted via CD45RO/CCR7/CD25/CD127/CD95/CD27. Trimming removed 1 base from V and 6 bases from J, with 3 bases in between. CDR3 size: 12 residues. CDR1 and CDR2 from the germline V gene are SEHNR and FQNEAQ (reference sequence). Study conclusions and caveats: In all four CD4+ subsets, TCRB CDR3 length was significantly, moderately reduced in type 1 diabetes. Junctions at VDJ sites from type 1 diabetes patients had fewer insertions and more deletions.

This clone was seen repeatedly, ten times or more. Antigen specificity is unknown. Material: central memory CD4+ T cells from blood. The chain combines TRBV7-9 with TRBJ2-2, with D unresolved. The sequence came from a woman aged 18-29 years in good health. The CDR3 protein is CASSLEAGELFF. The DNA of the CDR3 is TGTGCCAGCAGCTTAGAGGCCGGGGAGCTGTTTTTT.